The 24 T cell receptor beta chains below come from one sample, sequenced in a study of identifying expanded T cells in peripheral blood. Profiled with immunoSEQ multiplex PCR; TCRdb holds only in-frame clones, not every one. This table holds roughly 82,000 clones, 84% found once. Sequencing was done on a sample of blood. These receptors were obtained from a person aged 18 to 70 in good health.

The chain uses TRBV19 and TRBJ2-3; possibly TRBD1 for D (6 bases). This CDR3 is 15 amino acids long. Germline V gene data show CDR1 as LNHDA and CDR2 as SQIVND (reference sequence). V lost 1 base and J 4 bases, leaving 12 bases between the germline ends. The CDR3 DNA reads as TGTGCCAGTAGTATAGCCGCCAGGGGTTCAGATACGCAGTATTTT. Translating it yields CASSIAARGSDTQYF.

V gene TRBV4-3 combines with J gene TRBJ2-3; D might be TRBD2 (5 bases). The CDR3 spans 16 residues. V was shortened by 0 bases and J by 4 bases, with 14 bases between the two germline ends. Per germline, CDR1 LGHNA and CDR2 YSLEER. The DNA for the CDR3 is TGCGCCAGCAGCCAAGAGGGAGTGGCCGGTGCAGATACGCAGTATTTT. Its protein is CASSQEGVAGADTQYF.

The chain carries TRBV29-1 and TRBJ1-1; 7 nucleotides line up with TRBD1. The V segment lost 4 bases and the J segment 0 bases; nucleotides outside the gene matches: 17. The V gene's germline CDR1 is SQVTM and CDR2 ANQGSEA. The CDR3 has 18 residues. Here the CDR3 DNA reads TGCAGCGTTGTCGCCGCTTCGACCGGGACAGTCCTGAACACTGAAGCTTTCTTT. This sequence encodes CSVVAASTGTVLNTEAFF. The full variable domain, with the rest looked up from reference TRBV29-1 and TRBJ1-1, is SAVISQKPSRDICQRGTSLTIQCQVDSQVTMMFWYRQQPGQSLTLIATANQGSEATYESGFVIDKFPISRPNLTFSTLTVSNMSPEDSSIYLCSVVAASTGTVLNTEAFFGQGTRLTVV.

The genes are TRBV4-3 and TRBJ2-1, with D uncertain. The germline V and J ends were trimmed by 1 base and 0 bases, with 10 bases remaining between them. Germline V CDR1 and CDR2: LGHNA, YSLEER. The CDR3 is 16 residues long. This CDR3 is CASSQVAPSSYNEQFF. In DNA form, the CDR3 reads TGCGCCAGCAGCCAAGTAGCACCGAGCTCCTACAATGAGCAGTTCTTC.

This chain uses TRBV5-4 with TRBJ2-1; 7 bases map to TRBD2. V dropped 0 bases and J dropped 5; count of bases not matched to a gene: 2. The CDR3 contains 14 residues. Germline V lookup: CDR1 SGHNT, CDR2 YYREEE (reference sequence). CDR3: CASSLALADNEQFF. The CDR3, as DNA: TGTGCCAGCAGCTTGGCCCTAGCGGACAATGAGCAGTTCTTC.

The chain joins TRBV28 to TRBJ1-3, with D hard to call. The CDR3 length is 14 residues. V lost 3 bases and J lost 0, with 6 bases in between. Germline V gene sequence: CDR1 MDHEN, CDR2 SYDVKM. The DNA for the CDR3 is TGTGCCAGCAGTTTGGACCTCTCTGGAAACACCATATATTTT. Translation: CASSLDLSGNTIYF.

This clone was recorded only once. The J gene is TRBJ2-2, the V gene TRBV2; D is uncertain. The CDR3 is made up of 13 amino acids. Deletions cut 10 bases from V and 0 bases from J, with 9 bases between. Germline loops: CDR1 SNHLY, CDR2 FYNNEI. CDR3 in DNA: TGTGCCACTGGGATGCCGAACACCGGGGAGCTGTTTTTT. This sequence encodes CATGMPNTGELFF.

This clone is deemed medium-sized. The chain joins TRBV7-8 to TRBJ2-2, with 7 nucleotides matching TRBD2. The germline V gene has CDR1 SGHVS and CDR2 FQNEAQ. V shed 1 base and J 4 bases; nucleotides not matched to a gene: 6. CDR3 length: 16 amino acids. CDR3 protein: CASSLEGGRGTGELFF. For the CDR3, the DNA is TGTGCCAGCAGCTTAGAAGGCGGGAGAGGCACCGGGGAGCTGTTTTTT. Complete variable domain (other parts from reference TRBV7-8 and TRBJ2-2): GAGVSQSPRYKVAKRGQDVALRCDPISGHVSLFWYQQALGQGPEFLTYFQNEAQLDKSGLPSDRFFAERPEGSVSTLKIQRTQQEDSAVYLCASSLEGGRGTGELFFGEGSRLTVL.

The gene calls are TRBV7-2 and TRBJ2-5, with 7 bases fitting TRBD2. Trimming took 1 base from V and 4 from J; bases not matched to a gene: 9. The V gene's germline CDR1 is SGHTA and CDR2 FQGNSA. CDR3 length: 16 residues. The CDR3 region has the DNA TGTGCCAGCAGCTTAGATATAGGGGAGGGGCGAGAGACCCAGTACTTC. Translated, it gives CASSLDIGEGRETQYF. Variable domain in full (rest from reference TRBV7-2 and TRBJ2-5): GAGVSQSPSNKVTEKGKDVELRCDPISGHTALYWYRQSLGQGLEFLIYFQGNSAPDKSGLPSDRFSAERTGGSVSTLTIQRTQQEDSAVYLCASSLDIGEGRETQYFGPGTRLLVL.

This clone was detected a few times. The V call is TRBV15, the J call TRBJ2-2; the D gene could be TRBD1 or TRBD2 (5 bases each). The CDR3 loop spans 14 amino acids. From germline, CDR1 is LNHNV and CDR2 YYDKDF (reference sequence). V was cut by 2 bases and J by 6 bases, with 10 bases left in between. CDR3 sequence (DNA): TGTGCCACCAGCAGATCGAGGGACCCCGGGGAGCTGTTTTTT. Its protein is CATSRSRDPGELFF. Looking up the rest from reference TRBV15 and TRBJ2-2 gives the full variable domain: DAMVIQNPRYQVTQFGKPVTLSCSQTLNHNVMYWYQQKSSQAPKLLFHYYDKDFNNEADTPDNFQSRRPNTSFCFLDIRSPGLGDTAMYLCATSRSRDPGELFFGEGSRLTVL.

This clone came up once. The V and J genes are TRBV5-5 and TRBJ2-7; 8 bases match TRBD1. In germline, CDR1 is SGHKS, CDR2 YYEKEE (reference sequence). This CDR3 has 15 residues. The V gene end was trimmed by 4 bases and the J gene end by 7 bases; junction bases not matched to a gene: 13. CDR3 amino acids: CASSADRGRDGEQYF. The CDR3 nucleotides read TGTGCCAGCAGCGCCGACAGGGGTCGAGATGGGGAGCAGTACTTC.

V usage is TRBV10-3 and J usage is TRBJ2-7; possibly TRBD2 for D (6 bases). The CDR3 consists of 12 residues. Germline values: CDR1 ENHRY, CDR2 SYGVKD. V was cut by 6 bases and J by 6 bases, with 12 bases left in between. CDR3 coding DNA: TGTGCCATCAGGGAGGAGGGGATCGAGCAGTACTTC. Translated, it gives CAIREEGIEQYF.

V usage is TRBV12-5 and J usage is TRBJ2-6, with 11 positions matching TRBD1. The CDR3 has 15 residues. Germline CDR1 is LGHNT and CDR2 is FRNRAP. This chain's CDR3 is CATPGQGVGANVLTF. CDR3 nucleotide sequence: TGTGCCACCCCGGGACAGGGGGTCGGGGCCAACGTCCTGACTTTC. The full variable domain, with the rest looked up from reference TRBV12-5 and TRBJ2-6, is DARVTQTPRHKVTEMGQEVTMRCQPILGHNTVFWYRQTMMQGLELLAYFRNRAPLDDSGMPKDRFSAEMPDATLATLKIQPSEPRDSAVYFCATPGQGVGANVLTFGAGSRLTVL.

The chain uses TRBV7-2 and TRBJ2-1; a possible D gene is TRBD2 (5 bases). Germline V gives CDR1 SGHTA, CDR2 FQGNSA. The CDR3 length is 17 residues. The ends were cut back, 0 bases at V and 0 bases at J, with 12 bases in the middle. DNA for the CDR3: TGTGCCAGCAGCTTAGCGATAGCGCCGAGCTCCTACAATGAGCAGTTCTTC. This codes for CASSLAIAPSSYNEQFF.

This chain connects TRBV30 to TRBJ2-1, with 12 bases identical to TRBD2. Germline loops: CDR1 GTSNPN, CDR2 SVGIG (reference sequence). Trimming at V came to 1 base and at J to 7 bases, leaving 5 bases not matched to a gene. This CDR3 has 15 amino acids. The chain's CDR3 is CAWSGLAGVENEQFF. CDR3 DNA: TGTGCCTGGAGTGGACTAGCGGGAGTTGAAAATGAGCAGTTCTTC.

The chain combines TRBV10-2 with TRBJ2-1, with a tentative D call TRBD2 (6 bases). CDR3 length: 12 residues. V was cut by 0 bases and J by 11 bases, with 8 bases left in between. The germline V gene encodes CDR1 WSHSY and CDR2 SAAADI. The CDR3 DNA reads TGCGCCAGCAGTGAGTCGGGAGGCCAGCAGTTCTTC. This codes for CASSESGGQQFF.

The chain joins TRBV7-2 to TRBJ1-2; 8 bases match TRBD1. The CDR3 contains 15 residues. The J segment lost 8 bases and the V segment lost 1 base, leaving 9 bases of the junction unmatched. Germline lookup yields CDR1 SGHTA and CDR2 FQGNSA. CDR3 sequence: CASSLVRDRFLGYTF. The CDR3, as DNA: TGTGCCAGCAGCTTAGTCCGGGACAGGTTTTTGGGCTACACCTTC.

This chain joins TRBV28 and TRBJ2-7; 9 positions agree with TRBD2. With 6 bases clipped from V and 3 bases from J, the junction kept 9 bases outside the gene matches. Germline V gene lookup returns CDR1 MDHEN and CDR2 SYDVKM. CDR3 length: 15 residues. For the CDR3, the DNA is TGTGCCAGCAGCTCCTCTAGCGGGGCAGTCTACGAGCAGTACTTC. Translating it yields CASSSSSGAVYEQYF.

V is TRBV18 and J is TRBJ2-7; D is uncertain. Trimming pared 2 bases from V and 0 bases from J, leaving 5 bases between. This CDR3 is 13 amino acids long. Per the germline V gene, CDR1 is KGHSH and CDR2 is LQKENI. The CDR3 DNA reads TGTGCCAGCTCACCAGGTAACTCCTACGAGCAGTACTTC. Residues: CASSPGNSYEQYF.

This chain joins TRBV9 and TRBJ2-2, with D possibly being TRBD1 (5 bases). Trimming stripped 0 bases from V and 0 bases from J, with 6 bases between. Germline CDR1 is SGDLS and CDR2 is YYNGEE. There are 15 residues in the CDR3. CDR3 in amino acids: CASSVGRANTGELFF. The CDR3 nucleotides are TGTGCCAGCAGCGTAGGCAGGGCGAACACCGGGGAGCTGTTTTTT.

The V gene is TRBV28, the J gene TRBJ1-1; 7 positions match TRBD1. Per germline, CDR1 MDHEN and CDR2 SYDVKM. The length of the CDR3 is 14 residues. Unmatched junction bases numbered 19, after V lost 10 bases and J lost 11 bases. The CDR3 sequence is CANGVGRGRSSAFF. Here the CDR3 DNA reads TGTGCCAATGGTGTGGGGAGGGGGCGGAGTTCGGCTTTCTTT.

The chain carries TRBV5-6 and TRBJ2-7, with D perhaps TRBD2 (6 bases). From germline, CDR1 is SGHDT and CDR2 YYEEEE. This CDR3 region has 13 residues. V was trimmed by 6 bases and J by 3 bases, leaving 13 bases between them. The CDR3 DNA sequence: TGTGCCAGCACCTTAGGAGCGGGCTACGAGCAGTACTTC. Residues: CASTLGAGYEQYF.

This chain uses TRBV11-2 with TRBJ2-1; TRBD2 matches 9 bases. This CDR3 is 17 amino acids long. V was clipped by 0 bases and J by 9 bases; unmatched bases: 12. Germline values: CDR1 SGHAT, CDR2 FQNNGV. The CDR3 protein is CASSLDRVASGTLEQFF. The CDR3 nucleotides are TGTGCCAGCAGCTTAGATAGAGTTGCTAGCGGGACTCTTGAGCAGTTCTTC.

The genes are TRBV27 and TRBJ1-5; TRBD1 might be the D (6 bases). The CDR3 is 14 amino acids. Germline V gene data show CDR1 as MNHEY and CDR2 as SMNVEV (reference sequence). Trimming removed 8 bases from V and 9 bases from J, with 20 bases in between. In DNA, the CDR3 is TGTGCCAGCTCGCAAGCGCAGGGGAGGCGGCCCCAGCATTTT. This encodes CASSQAQGRRPQHF.